The 12 T cell receptor beta chains given below trace back to one sample, sequenced in a study of spatial heterogeneity in lung cancer. TCRdb itself ran the 5' RACE reads through MiXCR, one entry per CDR3 protein. The table lists about 92,000 distinct CDR3 sequences, over 9.5% of them singletons. Time point specified: sample taken at primary tumor resection. Here the sequenced sample was PBMCs, taken at surgery. Source of these receptors: a male donor with early-stage non-small cell lung cancer.

With respect to this clonotype: With a much larger clone just one base away, this may be a read error. The chain recombines TRBV4-3 with TRBJ1-6; the match to TRBD1 covers 9 bases. Germline values: CDR1 LGHNA, CDR2 YSLEER. This CDR3 region has 15 residues. CDR3 sequence reads: CAGSRGGTGNSPLHF. In DNA form, the CDR3 reads TGCGCCGGCAGCCGAGGCGGGACAGGGAACTCACCCCTCCACTTT.

V usage is TRBV6-2 or TRBV6-3 and J usage is TRBJ2-1, with 7 bases matching TRBD1. The germline gives CDR1 MNHEY, CDR2 SVGEGT. The CDR3 totals 15 residues. Trimming cost V 6 bases and J 3 bases; bases outside gene matches: 8. The CDR3 nucleotides read TGTGCCAGCAGGGACACAGGGGCGGACTACAATGAGCAGTTCTTC. It yields the protein CASRDTGADYNEQFF.

The chain uses TRBV7-2 and TRBJ1-2; D might be TRBD1 (5 bases). Germline CDR1 reads SGHTA; CDR2 reads FQGNSA. Trimming stripped 5 bases from V and 3 bases from J, with 13 bases between. CDR3 length: 14 residues. The CDR3 nucleotides are TGTGCCAGCAGCCTAACCCAGGGCGACTATGGCTACACCTTC. Residues: CASSLTQGDYGYTF.

In its sample, this clonotype was seen a few times. The chain uses TRBV10-1 and TRBJ1-3; D remains unclear. Deletions cut 5 bases from V and 2 bases from J, with 13 bases between. This CDR3 is built from 15 residues. Germline CDR1 WNHNN, CDR2 SYGVQD (reference sequence). The CDR3 coding sequence is TGCGCCAGCAGTCGACTGAAAAGCCCTGGAAACACCATATATTTT. Protein sequence: CASSRLKSPGNTIYF.

The gene calls are TRBV6-6 and TRBJ2-5, with D possibly being TRBD2 (6 bases). CDR3 length: 13 residues. Deletions cut 2 bases from V and 5 bases from J, with 9 bases between. Germline V gene data show CDR1 as MNHNY and CDR2 as SVGAGI (reference sequence). The CDR3, as DNA: TGTGCCAGCAGTTACGCGGGAAGGGAGACCCAGTACTTC. It translates to CASSYAGRETQYF.

This clonotype was detected only a few times. The chain uses TRBV12-5 and TRBJ2-1, with D perhaps TRBD1 (6 bases). Germline V gene sequence: CDR1 LGHNT, CDR2 FRNRAP. CDR3 length equals 13 residues. Trimming removed 6 bases from V and 7 bases from J, with 13 bases in between. The DNA of the CDR3 is TGTGCTAGTGGGATACAGGGTATGAATGAGCAGTTCTTC. This translates into CASGIQGMNEQFF.

The V call is TRBV10-3, the J call TRBJ2-6; TRBD1 agrees at 7 bases. CDR3 length: 18 amino acids. The V segment lost 0 bases and the J segment 2 bases; nucleotides outside the gene matches: 7. Germline CDR1 ENHRY, CDR2 SYGVKD. The CDR3 nucleotides read TGTGCCATCAGTGAGTCTAGGGGGCAGTGGACTGGGGCCAACGTCCTGACTTTC. Amino acids: CAISESRGQWTGANVLTF.

In its sample, this clonotype was seen a few times. This rearrangement joins TRBV4-1 to TRBJ2-7; the match to TRBD1 covers 8 bases. The CDR3 length is 15 residues. The ends lost 0 bases at V and 2 bases at J; junction bases unmatched: 3. Per the germline V gene, CDR1 is MGHRA and CDR2 is YSYEKL. For the CDR3, the DNA is TGCGCCAGCAGCCAAGACCAACAGGGGGCCTACGAGCAGTACTTC. This codes for CASSQDQQGAYEQYF.

This clonotype turned up a few times. The genes are TRBV6-2 or TRBV6-3 and TRBJ2-7; 9 positions agree with TRBD1. The J segment lost 13 bases and the V segment lost 4 bases, leaving 8 bases of the junction unmatched. The CDR3 spans 12 residues. The germline V gene encodes CDR1 MNHEY and CDR2 SVGEGT. The CDR3 spells CASSLDRGRLYV. In nucleotides, the CDR3 is TGTGCCAGCAGTTTGGACAGGGGTCGACTTTACGTC.

The gene calls are TRBV29-1 and TRBJ2-4; D might be TRBD1 (5 bases). V was shortened by 2 bases and J by 3 bases, with 8 bases between the two germline ends. CDR3 length: 13 residues. Looked up from germline, CDR1 is SQVTM and CDR2 is ANQGSEA. The CDR3 nucleotides are TGCAGCGTTGAAAGCAGGGTCAAAAACATTCAGTACTTC. Translated, it gives CSVESRVKNIQYF.

This clonotype was counted only a few times. The chain recombines TRBV19 with TRBJ1-1; 8 nucleotides agree with TRBD1. V shed 5 bases, J shed 3 bases, and the junction held 5 bases outside the gene matches. The CDR3 totals 14 residues. Germline V gives CDR1 LNHDA, CDR2 SQIVND (reference sequence). CDR3 in DNA: TGTGCCAGTAGTCAGGGGGCTGGGTACACTGAAGCTTTCTTT. Translating gives CASSQGAGYTEAFF.

This clonotype was counted only a few times. In nucleotides, the CDR3 is TGTGCCAGCAGCGTTGCTACTGGAAACACCATATATTTT. Translating it yields CASSVATGNTIYF. The chain couples TRBV9 to TRBJ1-3; no reliable D call. The CDR3 sequence is 13 residues long. Germline V gene sequence: CDR1 SGDLS, CDR2 YYNGEE. Trimming stripped 2 bases from V and 2 bases from J, with 5 bases between.